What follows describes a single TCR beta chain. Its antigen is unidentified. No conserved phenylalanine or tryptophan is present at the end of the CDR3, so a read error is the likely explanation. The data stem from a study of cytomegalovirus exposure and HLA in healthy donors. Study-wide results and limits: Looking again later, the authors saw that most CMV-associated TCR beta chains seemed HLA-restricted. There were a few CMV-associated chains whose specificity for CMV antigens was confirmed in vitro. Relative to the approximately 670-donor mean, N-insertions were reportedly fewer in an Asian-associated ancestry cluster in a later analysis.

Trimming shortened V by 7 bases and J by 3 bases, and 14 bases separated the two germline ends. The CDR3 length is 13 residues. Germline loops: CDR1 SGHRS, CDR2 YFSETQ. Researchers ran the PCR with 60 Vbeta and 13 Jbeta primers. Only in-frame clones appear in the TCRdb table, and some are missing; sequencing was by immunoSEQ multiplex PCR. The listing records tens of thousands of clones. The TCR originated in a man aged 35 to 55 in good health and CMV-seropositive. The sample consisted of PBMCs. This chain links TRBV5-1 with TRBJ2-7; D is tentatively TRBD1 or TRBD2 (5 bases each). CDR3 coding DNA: TGCGCCAGCCGCCCCGGGGCGGACTACGAGCAGTACCTC. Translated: CASRPGADYEQYL.